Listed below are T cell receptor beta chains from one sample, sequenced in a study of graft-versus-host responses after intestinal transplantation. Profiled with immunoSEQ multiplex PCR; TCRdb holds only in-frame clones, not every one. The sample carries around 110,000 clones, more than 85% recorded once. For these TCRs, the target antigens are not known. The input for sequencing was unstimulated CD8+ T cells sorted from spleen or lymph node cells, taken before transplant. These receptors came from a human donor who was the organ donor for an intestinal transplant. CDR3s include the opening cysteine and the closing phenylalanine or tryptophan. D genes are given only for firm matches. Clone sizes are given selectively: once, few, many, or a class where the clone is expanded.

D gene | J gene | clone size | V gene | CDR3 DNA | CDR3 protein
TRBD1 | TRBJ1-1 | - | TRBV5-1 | TGCGCCAGCAGCCGATCCAGGGGGTGGAACACTGAAGCTTTCTTT | CASSRSRGWNTEAFF
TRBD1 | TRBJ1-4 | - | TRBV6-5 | TGTGCCAGCAGTTACGGCGGAACGGGACAGAAACTGTTTTTT | CASSYGGTGQKLFF
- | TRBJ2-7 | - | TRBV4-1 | TGCGCCAGCAGCCAAGATATGGGCAGAACATACTACGAGCAGTACTTC | CASSQDMGRTYYEQYF
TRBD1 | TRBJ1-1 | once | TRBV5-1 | TGCGCCAGCGGCCCACAGGGGGGGAACACTGAAGCTTTCTTT | CASGPQGGNTEAFF
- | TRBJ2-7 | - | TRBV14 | TGTGCCAGCAGCCCCCAGGGCTCGTCCGAGCAGTACTTC | CASSPQGSSEQYF
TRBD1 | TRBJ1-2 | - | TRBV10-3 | TGTGCCATCATGGACAGGGATCCCAACTATGGCTACACCTTC | CAIMDRDPNYGYTF
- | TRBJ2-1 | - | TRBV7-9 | TGTGCCAGCAGCTTAGGGGGTTTGAATGAGCAGTTCTTC | CASSLGGLNEQFF
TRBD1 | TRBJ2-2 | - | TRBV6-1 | TGTGCCAGCAGTGTTCTGACAGGGGGGGCCACCGGGGAGCTGTTTTTT | CASSVLTGGATGELFF
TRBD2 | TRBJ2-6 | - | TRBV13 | TGTGCCAGCAGTTACGTAGCGGGAGGCCCCTCTGGGGCCAACGTCCTGACTTTC | CASSYVAGGPSGANVLTF
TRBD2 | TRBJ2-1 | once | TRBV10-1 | TGCGCCAGCAGTTTAAGGGTGGAACTAGCGGGGAGGAACAATGAGCAGTTCTTC | CASSLRVELAGRNNEQFF
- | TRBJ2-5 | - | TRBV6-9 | TGTGCCAGCAGTTATAGTCTGGCGGTACTCGGGACCCAGTACTTC | CASSYSLAVLGTQYF
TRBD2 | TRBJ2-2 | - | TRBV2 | TGTGCCAGCAGGGCCAATCGGGAGGAGACCGGGGAGCTGTTTTTT | CASRANREETGELFF
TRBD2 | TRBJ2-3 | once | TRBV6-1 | TGTGCCAGCAGTGCAAGCGGGAGGGTAGATACGCAGTATTTT | CASSASGRVDTQYF
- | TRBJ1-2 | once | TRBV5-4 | TGTGCCAGCAGCCCCGCCATTGGAGACGGAATCTATGGCTACACCTTC | CASSPAIGDGIYGYTF
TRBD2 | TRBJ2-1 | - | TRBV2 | TGTGCCAGCAGTGATATGGGACTAGCGGATCTCAACAATGAGCAGTTCTTC | CASSDMGLADLNNEQFF
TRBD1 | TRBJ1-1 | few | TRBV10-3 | TGTGCCATCAGTGAGGTACAGGGGCCGGGCACTGAAGCTTTCTTT | CAISEVQGPGTEAFF
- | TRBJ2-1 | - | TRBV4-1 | TGCGCCAGCCGGATTGGGGGTAGCTCCTACAATGAGCAGTTCTTC | CASRIGGSSYNEQFF
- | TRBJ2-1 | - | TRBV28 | TGTGCCGGTGGGGGAACCCATGAGCAGTTCTTC | CAGGGTHEQFF
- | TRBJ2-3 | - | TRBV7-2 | TGTGCCAGCAGCTTCGCCCGGGACCGACCCACAGATACGCAGTATTTT | CASSFARDRPTDTQYF
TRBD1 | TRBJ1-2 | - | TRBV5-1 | TGCGCCAGCAGCTTCGAGGGGACAGGCCCTATGAAGGACTATGGCTACACCTTC | CASSFEGTGPMKDYGYTF
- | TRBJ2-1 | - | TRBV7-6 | TGTGCCAGCAGCCCTTTGGACAACTCCTACAATGAGCAGTTCTTC | CASSPLDNSYNEQFF
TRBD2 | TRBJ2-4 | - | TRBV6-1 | TGTGCCAGCAGTGAAGCTTCAGGACTAGCGGGAGTCCTTGGCAAAAACATTCAGTACTTC | CASSEASGLAGVLGKNIQYF
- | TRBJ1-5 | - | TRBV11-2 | TGTGCCAGCAGCTTAGGAAATAGCAATCAGCCCCAGCATTTT | CASSLGNSNQPQHF
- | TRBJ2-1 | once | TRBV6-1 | TGTGCCAGCAGTGAAGCACCAGCCCTGGAGAGCTCCTACAATGAGCAGTTCTTC | CASSEAPALESSYNEQFF
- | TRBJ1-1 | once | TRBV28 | TGTGCCAGCAGTTTAGGGACGCAAACTGAAGCTTTCTTT | CASSLGTQTEAFF